Below, 28 T cell receptor beta chains from the same sample are listed, as sequenced in a study of OX40 agonist ivuxolimab in advanced cancers. TCRdb keeps only in-frame clones here, not all; method: immunoSEQ multiplex PCR. Found here are approximately 30,000 clones, less than 90% of them singletons; the top ten hold under 25%. The source material was CD4+ or CD8+ T cells sorted from blood, sampled in a trial of the OX40 agonist ivuxolimab. The receptors here all came from an adult with an advanced solid tumor such as melanoma, head and neck, liver or kidney cancer.

This clone was detected a few times. V usage is TRBV5-5 and J usage is TRBJ2-7; 8 nucleotides align to TRBD2. The CDR3 spans 17 residues. Unmatched junction bases numbered 15, after V lost 4 bases and J lost 3 bases. CDR1 is SGHKS and CDR2 is YYEKEE in the germline V gene (reference sequence). In DNA, the CDR3 is TGTGCCAGCAGCCCTGGGGCGCGGACTAGCAGTAACTACGAGCAGTACTTC. It translates to CASSPGARTSSNYEQYF. Variable domain in full (rest from reference TRBV5-5 and TRBJ2-7): DAGVTQSPTHLIKTRGQQVTLRCSPISGHKSVSWYQQVLGQGPQFIFQYYEKEERGRGNFPDRFSARQFPNYSSELNVNALLLGDSALYLCASSPGARTSSNYEQYFGPGTRLTVT.

The chain combines TRBV6-4 with TRBJ2-3; the match to TRBD2 covers 13 bases. This CDR3 is built from 17 residues. Per the germline V gene, CDR1 is MRHNA and CDR2 is SNTAGT. J was trimmed by 5 bases and V by 4 bases; bases with no gene match: 9. CDR3 in DNA: TGTGCCAGCAGTGCTGAACTAGCGGGGGGGCCCGGAGATACGCAGTATTTT. Its protein product is CASSAELAGGPGDTQYF.

The rearrangement links TRBV11-2 to TRBJ2-3, with D perhaps TRBD1 or TRBD2 (6 bases each). V was cut by 1 base and J by 0 bases, with 11 bases left in between. From germline, CDR1 is SGHAT and CDR2 FQNNGV. CDR3 length equals 16 residues. The CDR3 sequence: CASSLGGATSTDTQYF. The CDR3 DNA reads TGTGCCAGCAGCTTAGGGGGGGCCACTAGCACAGATACGCAGTATTTT.

V usage is TRBV6-1 and J usage is TRBJ1-2; D perhaps matches TRBD1 (6 bases). Germline loops: CDR1 MNHNS, CDR2 SASEGT. V was clipped by 6 bases and J by 5 bases, with 19 bases between them. The CDR3 totals 15 residues. The DNA of the CDR3 is TGTGCCAGCAGCCCTCGGGGGGGCGGGGGATATGGCTACACCTTC. It specifies CASSPRGGGGYGYTF.

This clone was observed a handful of times. The V gene is TRBV19, the J gene TRBJ2-1; D not certain. Germline-derived CDR1 and CDR2 are LNHDA and SQIVND (reference sequence). The CDR3 has 18 amino acids. Trimming stripped 2 bases from V and 5 bases from J, with 22 bases between. DNA for the CDR3: TGTGCCAGTAGTATATTTTCCCTGACCGAGTATGGGGACAATGAGCAGTTCTTC. This gives the protein CASSIFSLTEYGDNEQFF.

The chain recombines TRBV9 with TRBJ2-7, with D perhaps TRBD2 (6 bases). This CDR3 spans 13 amino acids. V was shortened by 0 bases and J by 6 bases, with 10 bases between the two germline ends. CDR1 and CDR2 from the germline V gene are SGDLS and YYNGEE. CDR3 loop: CASSVDAGGEQYF. Here the CDR3 DNA reads TGTGCCAGCAGCGTAGATGCCGGGGGCGAGCAGTACTTC.

The chain uses TRBV4-3 and TRBJ1-2; D gene uncertain. V was clipped by 5 bases and J by 4 bases, with 11 bases between them. CDR3 length equals 13 residues. CDR1 and CDR2 (germline): LGHNA, YSLEER. The CDR3 region is CASSFGPSYGYTF. For the CDR3, the DNA is TGCGCCAGCAGCTTTGGACCGTCCTATGGCTACACCTTC.

The gene calls are TRBV28 and TRBJ2-3; 13 nucleotides agree with TRBD2. With 6 bases clipped from V and 4 bases from J, the junction kept 4 bases outside the gene matches. The CDR3 contains 15 residues. CDR1 is MDHEN, CDR2 SYDVKM, per germline. CDR3 region: CASRRTSGRADTQYF. The CDR3 DNA reads as TGTGCCAGCAGGAGGACTAGCGGGAGAGCAGATACGCAGTATTTT. The variable domain in full, with the rest retrieved from reference TRBV28 and TRBJ2-3, is DVKVTQSSRYLVKRTGEKVFLECVQDMDHENMFWYRQDPGLGLRLIYFSYDVKMKEKGDIPEGYSVSREKKERFSLILESASTNQTSMYLCASRRTSGRADTQYFGPGTRLTVL.

This sequence joins TRBV5-6 and TRBJ2-1, with D perhaps TRBD1 or TRBD2 (6 bases each). This CDR3 contains 15 residues. Per the germline V gene, CDR1 is SGHDT and CDR2 is YYEEEE. V was pared by 5 bases and J by 7 bases, with 19 bases between. The CDR3 loop is CASRPTGGGGNEQFF. The CDR3 DNA reads TGTGCCAGCAGACCCACGGGCGGAGGGGGGAATGAGCAGTTCTTC. The full variable domain, completed using reference TRBV5-6 and TRBJ2-1, is DAGVTQSPTHLIKTRGQQVTLRCSPKSGHDTVSWYQQALGQGPQFIFQYYEEEERQRGNFPDRFSGHQFPNYSSELNVNALLLGDSALYLCASRPTGGGGNEQFFGPGTRLTVL.

Note on this clone: A read error may produce the germline difference seen at one junction end. The chain joins TRBV5-1 to TRBJ2-2, with 10 bases fitting TRBD2. The CDR3 spans 15 residues. Germline V gives CDR1 SGHRS, CDR2 YFSETQ. This CDR3 is CVSSLYSGRAGELFF. The CDR3 DNA reads as TGCGTCAGCAGCTTGTACAGCGGGAGGGCCGGGGAGCTGTTTTTT.

The rearrangement links TRBV28 to TRBJ2-1; D remains ambiguous. V was cut by 5 bases and J by 0 bases, with 11 bases left in between. The germline V gene has CDR1 MDHEN and CDR2 SYDVKM. CDR3 length equals 15 residues. As DNA, the CDR3 is TGTGCCAGCAGTGCACTGGAGAGCTCCTACAATGAGCAGTTCTTC. It is translated as CASSALESSYNEQFF.

The chain joins TRBV5-3 to TRBJ2-5, with 12 bases fitting TRBD2. TRBV5-3 is sorted into the ORF group, with uncertain function. The CDR3 loop spans 16 amino acids. Trimming removed 4 bases from V and 2 bases from J; junction bases left unmatched: 6. The CDR3 region is CARSLRTSGVQETQYF. The CDR3 DNA reads as TGTGCCAGAAGCCTACGGACTAGCGGGGTTCAAGAGACCCAGTACTTC.

This sequence joins TRBV5-8 and TRBJ1-5; no firm D call. CDR1 and CDR2 from the germline V gene are SGHTS and YDEGEE. This CDR3 region has 15 residues. Trimming cost V 4 bases and J 2 bases, with 13 bases left between them. The CDR3 coding sequence is TGTGCCAGCAGCGTCCGTGAGGGAGGCAATCAGCCCCAGCATTTT. It is translated as CASSVREGGNQPQHF.

The chain combines TRBV13 with TRBJ1-2, with D possibly matching TRBD1 (6 bases). Germline CDR1 reads PRHDT; CDR2 reads FYEKMQ (reference sequence). Between the trimmed V and J ends, which lost 2 bases and 4 bases, there was a span of 20 bases. The CDR3 spans 17 residues. CDR3: CASSLRGRQDGSYGYTF. The CDR3 DNA reads TGTGCCAGCAGCTTAAGGGGGAGACAGGATGGCTCCTATGGCTACACCTTC.

This clone has ten or more counts. The V gene is TRBV4-2, the J gene TRBJ1-2; D remains ambiguous. Trimming left V 0 bases short and J 3 bases short, with 11 bases between. Germline V gene data show CDR1 as LGHNA and CDR2 as YNFKEQ. The CDR3 is 15 amino acids. CDR3 nucleotides: TGTGCCAGCAGCCAAGATGAAAACAGCTACTATGGCTACACCTTC. Translation gives CASSQDENSYYGYTF.

CDR3 amino acids: CASSFDRDLQETQYF. In DNA form, the CDR3 reads TGTGCCAGCAGTTTTGACAGGGATTTACAAGAGACCCAGTACTTC. This chain uses TRBV28 with TRBJ2-5; 7 bases are a match to TRBD1. Trimming cost V 3 bases and J 2 bases; bases outside gene matches: 6. This CDR3 has 15 residues. Per germline, CDR1 MDHEN and CDR2 SYDVKM.

This rearrangement joins TRBV11-2 to TRBJ2-7; D is undetermined. The germline V and J ends were trimmed by 5 bases and 3 bases, with 14 bases remaining between them. The CDR3 sequence is 14 residues long. CDR1 is SGHAT and CDR2 is FQNNGV in the germline V gene. CDR3 loop: CASSSVGYRYEQYF. In nucleotides, the CDR3 is TGTGCCAGCAGCAGCGTTGGGTATCGCTACGAGCAGTACTTC.

V gene TRBV11-2 combines with J gene TRBJ1-5; no reliable D call. V was trimmed by 5 bases and J by 5 bases, leaving 13 bases between them. The CDR3 extends over 14 amino acids. The germline V gene encodes CDR1 SGHAT and CDR2 FQNNGV. The chain's CDR3 is CASSPSGEYQPQHF. CDR3 nucleotide sequence: TGTGCCAGCAGCCCCTCCGGGGAGTATCAGCCCCAGCATTTT.

The chain links TRBV27 to TRBJ2-3; 10 nucleotides agree with TRBD1. This CDR3 has 18 residues. The V and J ends lost 5 bases and 1 base, in that order; junction bases with no gene match: 12. The germline V gene has CDR1 MNHEY and CDR2 SMNVEV (reference sequence). CDR3: CASSPLFTGTGGTDTQYF. In nucleotides, the CDR3 is TGTGCCAGCAGTCCGCTATTTACCGGGACAGGGGGCACAGATACGCAGTATTTT.

CDR3 nucleotides: TGTGCCAGCAGCGTAGGGTATAGCGGGAGCTACAATGAGCAGTTCTTC. Translating gives CASSVGYSGSYNEQFF. The rearrangement uses TRBV9 and TRBJ2-1; TRBD2 agrees at 9 bases. The germline V gene encodes CDR1 SGDLS and CDR2 YYNGEE. Trimming cost V 0 bases and J 3 bases; bases outside gene matches: 4. This CDR3 comprises 16 residues.

The V gene is TRBV28, the J gene TRBJ2-1; 8 bases agree with TRBD2. Germline V gene lookup returns CDR1 MDHEN and CDR2 SYDVKM. Germline trimming cut 3 bases from V and 3 bases from J; bases unmatched to any gene: 7. The length of the CDR3 is 16 residues. The CDR3 nucleotides are TGTGCCAGCAGTTTCAGCGGGGGAGAGGTCTACAATGAGCAGTTCTTC. Translating it yields CASSFSGGEVYNEQFF.

This chain joins TRBV5-1 and TRBJ2-1; D is possibly TRBD1 or TRBD2 (5 bases each). Trimming stripped 4 bases from V and 9 bases from J, with 11 bases between. The CDR3 runs to 12 residues. Germline V lookup: CDR1 SGHRS, CDR2 YFSETQ. The chain's CDR3 is CASSPLGAEQFF. The CDR3 DNA sequence: TGCGCCAGCAGCCCCCTCGGGGCTGAGCAGTTCTTC.

The chain has TRBV4-1 and TRBJ2-3; the match to TRBD2 covers 12 bases. V lost 3 bases to trimming and J lost 5 bases; unmatched junction nucleotides: 9. The length of the CDR3 is 17 residues. Germline assignment: CDR1 MGHRA and CDR2 YSYEKL. CDR3 bases: TGCGCCAGCAGCCAGCCAACTAGCGGGGGGCCGGAAGATACGCAGTATTTT. Translating gives CASSQPTSGGPEDTQYF.

The chain couples TRBV28 to TRBJ2-7, with 8 bases matching TRBD1. There are 15 residues in the CDR3. J gave up 2 bases and V 6 bases, and 9 bases lay outside the gene matches. Per germline, CDR1 MDHEN and CDR2 SYDVKM. The CDR3 loop is CASSHGTGTPYEQYF. DNA for the CDR3: TGTGCCAGCAGCCACGGGACAGGAACCCCCTACGAGCAGTACTTC.

This clone was recorded only once. The chain combines TRBV28 with TRBJ1-5; D call uncertain. Germline CDR1 MDHEN, CDR2 SYDVKM. V was shortened by 8 bases and J by 7 bases, with 18 bases between the two germline ends. CDR3 length: 14 amino acids. The CDR3 DNA reads TGTGCCAGCCACCTCGGGAGAAGCCGGCAGCCCCAGCATTTT. It translates to CASHLGRSRQPQHF. Full variable domain (missing parts from reference TRBV28 and TRBJ1-5): DVKVTQSSRYLVKRTGEKVFLECVQDMDHENMFWYRQDPGLGLRLIYFSYDVKMKEKGDIPEGYSVSREKKERFSLILESASTNQTSMYLCASHLGRSRQPQHFGDGTRLSIL.

The chain couples TRBV2 to TRBJ2-7; D gene ambiguous. Trimming cost V 4 bases and J 0 bases, with 13 bases left between them. Germline V CDR1 and CDR2: SNHLY, FYNNEI. This CDR3 region has 15 residues. The CDR3 loop is CASSVYRSSSYEQYF. In DNA, the CDR3 is TGTGCCAGCAGTGTCTATCGTTCGAGCTCCTACGAGCAGTACTTC.

The chain is built from TRBV6-5 and TRBJ1-2, with D possibly matching TRBD1 (6 bases). Germline V gene lookup returns CDR1 MNHEY and CDR2 SVGAGI. This CDR3 region has 14 residues. The V gene lost 0 bases and the J gene lost 8 bases, with 13 bases spanning the gap. DNA for the CDR3: TGTGCCAGCAGTTACTCCCCCCCAGGGGAAGGCTACACCTTC. Its protein product is CASSYSPPGEGYTF.

The V call is TRBV4-2, the J call TRBJ2-7; 7 positions match TRBD1. V trimming: 0 bases; J trimming: 3 bases; junction bases outside the gene matches: 5. Germline V gives CDR1 LGHNA, CDR2 YNFKEQ. This CDR3 contains 15 residues. The DNA for the CDR3 is TGTGCCAGCAGCCAAGAATGGGGGACAGTCTACGAGCAGTACTTC. Translating it yields CASSQEWGTVYEQYF.